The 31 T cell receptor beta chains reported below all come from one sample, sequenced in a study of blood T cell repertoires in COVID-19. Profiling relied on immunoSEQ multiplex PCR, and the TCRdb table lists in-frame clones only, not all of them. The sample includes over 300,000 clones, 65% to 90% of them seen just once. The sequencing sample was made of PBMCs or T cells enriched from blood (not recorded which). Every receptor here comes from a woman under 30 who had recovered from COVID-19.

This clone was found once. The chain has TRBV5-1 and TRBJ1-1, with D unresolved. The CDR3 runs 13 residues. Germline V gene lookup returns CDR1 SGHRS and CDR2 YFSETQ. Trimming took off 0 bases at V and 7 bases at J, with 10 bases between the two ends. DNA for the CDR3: TGCGCCAGCAGCTTGGCCCGGGGAGTTGAAGCTTTCTTT. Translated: CASSLARGVEAFF.

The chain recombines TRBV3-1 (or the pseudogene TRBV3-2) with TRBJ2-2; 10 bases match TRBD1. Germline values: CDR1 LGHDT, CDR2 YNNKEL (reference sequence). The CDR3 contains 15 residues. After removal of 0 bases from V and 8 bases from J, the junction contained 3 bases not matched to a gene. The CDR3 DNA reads TGTGCCAGCAGCCAAGACGACAGGGGGCATGGGGAGCTGTTTTTT. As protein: CASSQDDRGHGELFF.

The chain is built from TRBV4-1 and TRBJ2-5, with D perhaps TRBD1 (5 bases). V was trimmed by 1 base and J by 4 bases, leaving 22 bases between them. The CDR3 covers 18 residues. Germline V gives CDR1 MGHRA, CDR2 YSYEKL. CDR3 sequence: CASSQVFGQGKGRETQYF. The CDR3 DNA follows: TGCGCCAGCAGCCAAGTTTTTGGGCAGGGAAAGGGTCGAGAGACCCAGTACTTC.

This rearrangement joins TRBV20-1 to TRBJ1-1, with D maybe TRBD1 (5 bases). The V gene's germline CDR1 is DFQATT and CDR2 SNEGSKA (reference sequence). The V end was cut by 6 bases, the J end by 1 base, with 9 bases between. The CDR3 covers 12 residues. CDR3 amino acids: CSASTGNTEAFF. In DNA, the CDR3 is TGCAGTGCGAGTACAGGGAACACTGAAGCTTTCTTT.

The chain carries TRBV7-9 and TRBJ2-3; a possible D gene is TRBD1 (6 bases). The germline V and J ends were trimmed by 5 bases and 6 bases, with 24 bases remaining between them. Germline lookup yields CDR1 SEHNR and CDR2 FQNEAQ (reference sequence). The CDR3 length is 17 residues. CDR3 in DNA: TGTGCCAGCAGCATCCCGTCCGGGACAAAGGGGTCCGATACGCAGTATTTT. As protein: CASSIPSGTKGSDTQYF.

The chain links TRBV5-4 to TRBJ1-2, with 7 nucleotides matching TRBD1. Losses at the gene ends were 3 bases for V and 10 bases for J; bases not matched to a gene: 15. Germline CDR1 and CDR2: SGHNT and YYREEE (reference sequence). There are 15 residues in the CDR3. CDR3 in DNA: TGTGCCAGCAGCTCGAACCCGACAGGGACCCATGACTACACCTTC. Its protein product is CASSSNPTGTHDYTF.

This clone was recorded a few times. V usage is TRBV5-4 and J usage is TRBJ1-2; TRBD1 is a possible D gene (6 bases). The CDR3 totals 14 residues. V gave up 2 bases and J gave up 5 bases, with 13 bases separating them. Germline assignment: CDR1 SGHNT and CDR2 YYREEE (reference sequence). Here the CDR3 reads CASSFPIGQYGYTF. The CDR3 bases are TGTGCCAGCAGCTTCCCCATCGGACAGTATGGCTACACCTTC.

The CDR3 reads CASSQGTEPLGGRNNEQFF. The CDR3, as DNA: TGCGCCAGCAGCCAAGGGACAGAACCTCTAGGCGGGAGGAACAATGAGCAGTTCTTC. This chain uses TRBV4-1 with TRBJ2-1; 8 bases fit TRBD2. Germline V gene data show CDR1 as MGHRA and CDR2 as YSYEKL. The CDR3 extends over 19 amino acids. After removal of 1 base from V and 5 bases from J, the junction contained 16 bases not matched to a gene.

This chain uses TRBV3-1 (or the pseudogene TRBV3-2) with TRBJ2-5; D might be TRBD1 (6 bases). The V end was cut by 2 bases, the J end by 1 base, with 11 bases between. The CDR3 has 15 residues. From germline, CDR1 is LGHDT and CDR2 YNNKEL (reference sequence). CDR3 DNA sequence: TGTGCCAGCAGCCAAAATCTGGGGGCCCAAGAGACCCAGTACTTC. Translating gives CASSQNLGAQETQYF.

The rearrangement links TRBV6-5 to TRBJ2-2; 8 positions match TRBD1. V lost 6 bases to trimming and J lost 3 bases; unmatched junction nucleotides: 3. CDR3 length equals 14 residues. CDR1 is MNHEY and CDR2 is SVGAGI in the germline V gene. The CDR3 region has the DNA TGTGCCAGCAGGACAGGGGTTGACACCGGGGAGCTGTTTTTT. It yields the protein CASRTGVDTGELFF.

CDR3 amino acids: CASSPSLGGGKTYGYTF. The CDR3 DNA follows: TGTGCCAGCAGCCCCAGTTTGGGAGGGGGTAAAACCTATGGCTACACCTTC. The chain links TRBV28 to TRBJ1-2; D may be TRBD1 (6 bases). This CDR3 is 17 amino acids long. The V end was cut by 6 bases, the J end by 4 bases, with 24 bases between. Germline V CDR1 and CDR2: MDHEN, SYDVKM.

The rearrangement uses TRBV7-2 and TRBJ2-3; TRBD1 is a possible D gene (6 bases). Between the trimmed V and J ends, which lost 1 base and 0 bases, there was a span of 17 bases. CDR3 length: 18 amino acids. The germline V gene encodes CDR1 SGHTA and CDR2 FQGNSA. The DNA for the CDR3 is TGTGCCAGCAGCTTAGGTCCAGGGGTTTTGTATAGCACAGATACGCAGTATTTT. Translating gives CASSLGPGVLYSTDTQYF.

CDR3 nucleotides: TGTGCCAGCTCACCACTAGTCAACAGGGATTACGGCTACACCTTC. This encodes CASSPLVNRDYGYTF. The gene calls are TRBV18 and TRBJ1-2; a possible D gene is TRBD1 (6 bases). The CDR3 is made up of 15 amino acids. Germline V gives CDR1 KGHSH, CDR2 LQKENI. Trimming took off 1 base at V and 8 bases at J, with 17 bases between the two ends.

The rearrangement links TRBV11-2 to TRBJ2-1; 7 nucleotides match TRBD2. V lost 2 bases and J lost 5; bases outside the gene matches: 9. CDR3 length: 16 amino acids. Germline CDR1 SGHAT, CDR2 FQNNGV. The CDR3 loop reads CASSLIRAGIDNEQFF. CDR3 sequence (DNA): TGTGCCAGCAGCTTAATAAGAGCGGGAATAGACAATGAGCAGTTCTTC.

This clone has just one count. The CDR3 bases are TGTGCCAGCAGCCGGCGGGTCCTAGGAGGCACCATATATTTT. Amino acid sequence: CASSRRVLGGTIYF. This chain links TRBV21-1 with TRBJ1-3. TRBV21-1 counts as a pseudogene. The CDR3 contains 14 residues.

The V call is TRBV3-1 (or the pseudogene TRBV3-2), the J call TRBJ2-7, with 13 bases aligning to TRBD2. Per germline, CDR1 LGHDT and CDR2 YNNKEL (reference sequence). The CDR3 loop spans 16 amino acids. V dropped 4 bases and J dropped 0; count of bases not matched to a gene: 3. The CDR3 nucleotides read TGTGCCAGCAGCCGAGGGACTAGCGGGACCTCCTACGAGCAGTACTTC. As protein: CASSRGTSGTSYEQYF.

CDR3 in amino acids: CASSPGTTFSNQPQHF. In DNA form, the CDR3 reads TGTGCCAGCAGTCCCGGGACAACCTTTAGCAATCAGCCCCAGCATTTT. V is TRBV2 and J is TRBJ1-5; D is possibly TRBD1 (6 bases). Germline loops: CDR1 SNHLY, CDR2 FYNNEI. V was shortened by 5 bases and J by 0 bases, with 14 bases between the two germline ends. The CDR3 is 16 amino acids.

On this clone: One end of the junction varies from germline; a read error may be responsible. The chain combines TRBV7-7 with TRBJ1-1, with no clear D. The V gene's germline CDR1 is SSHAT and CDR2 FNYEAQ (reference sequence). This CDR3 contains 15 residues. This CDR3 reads CASSLNRRRNTEAFF. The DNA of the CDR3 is TGTGCTAGCAGCTTAAATAGAAGGAGGAACACTGAAGCTTTCTTT.

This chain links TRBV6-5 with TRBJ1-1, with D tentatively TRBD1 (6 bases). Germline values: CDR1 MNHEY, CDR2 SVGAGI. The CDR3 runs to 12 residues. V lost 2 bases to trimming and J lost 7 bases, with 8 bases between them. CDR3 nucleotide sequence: TGTGCCAGCAGTTACGGCAGGGGTGAAGCTTTCTTT. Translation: CASSYGRGEAFF.

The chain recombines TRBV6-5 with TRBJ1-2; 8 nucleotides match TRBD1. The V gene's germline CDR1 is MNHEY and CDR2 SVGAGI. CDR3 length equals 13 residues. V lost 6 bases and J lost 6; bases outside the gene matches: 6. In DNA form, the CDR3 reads TGTGCCAGCAGAAACAGGGGGGTCCATGGCTACACCTTC. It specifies CASRNRGVHGYTF.

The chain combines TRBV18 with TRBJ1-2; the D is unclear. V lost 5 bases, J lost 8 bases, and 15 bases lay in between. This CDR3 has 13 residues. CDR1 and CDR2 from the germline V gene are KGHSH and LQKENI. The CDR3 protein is CASSFTGLLGYTF. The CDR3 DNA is TGTGCCAGCTCATTTACCGGACTATTGGGCTACACCTTC.

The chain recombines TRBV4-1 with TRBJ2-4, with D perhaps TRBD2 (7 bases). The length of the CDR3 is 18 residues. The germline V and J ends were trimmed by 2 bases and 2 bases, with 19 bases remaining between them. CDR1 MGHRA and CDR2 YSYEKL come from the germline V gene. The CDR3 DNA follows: TGCGCCAGCAGCCAACCGTATTTAGAGGGGGGGCCCAAAAACATTCAGTACTTC. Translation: CASSQPYLEGGPKNIQYF.

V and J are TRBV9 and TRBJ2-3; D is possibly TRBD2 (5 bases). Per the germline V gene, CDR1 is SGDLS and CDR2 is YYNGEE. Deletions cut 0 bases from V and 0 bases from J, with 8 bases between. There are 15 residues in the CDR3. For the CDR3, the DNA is TGTGCCAGCAGCGTAGTTCTAGCCAGCACAGATACGCAGTATTTT. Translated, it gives CASSVVLASTDTQYF.

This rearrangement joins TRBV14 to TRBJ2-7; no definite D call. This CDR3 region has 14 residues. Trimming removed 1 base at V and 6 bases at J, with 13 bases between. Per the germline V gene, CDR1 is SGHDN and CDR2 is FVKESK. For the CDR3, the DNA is TGTGCCAGCAGCCAAGTGGGTGGGCGATTCGAGCAGTACTTC. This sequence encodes CASSQVGGRFEQYF.

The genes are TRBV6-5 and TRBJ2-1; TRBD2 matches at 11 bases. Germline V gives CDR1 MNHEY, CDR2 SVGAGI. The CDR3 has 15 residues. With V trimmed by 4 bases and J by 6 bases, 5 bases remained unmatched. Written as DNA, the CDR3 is TGTGCCAGCAGTTTCCTAGCGGGGGGCATCAATGAGCAGTTCTTC. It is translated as CASSFLAGGINEQFF.

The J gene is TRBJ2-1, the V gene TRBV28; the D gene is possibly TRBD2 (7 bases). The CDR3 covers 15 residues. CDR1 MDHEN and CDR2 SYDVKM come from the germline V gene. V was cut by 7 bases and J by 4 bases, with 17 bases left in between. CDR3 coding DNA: TGTGCCAGCAACCAAGGGGGGGGCATGTACAATGAGCAGTTCTTC. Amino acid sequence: CASNQGGGMYNEQFF. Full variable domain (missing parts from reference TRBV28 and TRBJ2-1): DVKVTQSSRYLVKRTGEKVFLECVQDMDHENMFWYRQDPGLGLRLIYFSYDVKMKEKGDIPEGYSVSREKKERFSLILESASTNQTSMYLCASNQGGGMYNEQFFGPGTRLTVL.

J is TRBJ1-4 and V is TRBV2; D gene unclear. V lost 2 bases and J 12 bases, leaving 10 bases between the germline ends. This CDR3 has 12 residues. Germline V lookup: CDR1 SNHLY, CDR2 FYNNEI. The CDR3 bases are TGTGCCAGCAGTGAATCATGGGAGGAACTGTTTTTT. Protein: CASSESWEELFF.

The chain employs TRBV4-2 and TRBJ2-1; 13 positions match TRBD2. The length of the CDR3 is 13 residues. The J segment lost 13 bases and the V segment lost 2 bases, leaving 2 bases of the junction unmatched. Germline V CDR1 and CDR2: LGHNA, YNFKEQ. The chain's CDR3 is CASSQTSGRAQFF. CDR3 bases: TGTGCCAGCAGCCAAACTAGCGGGAGGGCCCAGTTCTTC.

For the CDR3, the DNA is TGTGCCAGCAGCGTAGAGAGCTCCGCTAACTATGGCTACACCTTC. Its protein is CASSVESSANYGYTF. The chain couples TRBV9 to TRBJ1-2, with D uncertain. Germline loops: CDR1 SGDLS, CDR2 YYNGEE. Trimming shortened V by 0 bases and J by 0 bases, and 9 bases separated the two germline ends. This CDR3 has 15 amino acids. Complete variable domain (other parts from reference TRBV9 and TRBJ1-2): DSGVTQTPKHLITATGQRVTLRCSPRSGDLSVYWYQQSLDQGLQFLIQYYNGEERAKGNILERFSAQQFPDLHSELNLSSLELGDSALYFCASSVESSANYGYTFGSGTRLTVV.

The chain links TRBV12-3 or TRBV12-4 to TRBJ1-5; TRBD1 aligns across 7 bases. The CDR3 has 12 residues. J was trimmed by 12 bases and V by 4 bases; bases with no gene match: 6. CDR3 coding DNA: TGTGCCAGCAGTTCCGGGACAGTTAACCAGCATTTT. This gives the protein CASSSGTVNQHF.

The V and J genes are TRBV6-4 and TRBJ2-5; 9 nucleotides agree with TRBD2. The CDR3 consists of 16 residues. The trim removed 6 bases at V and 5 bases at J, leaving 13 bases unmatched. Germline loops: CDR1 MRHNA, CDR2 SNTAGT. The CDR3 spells CASRNTLAGGQETQYF. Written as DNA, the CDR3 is TGTGCCAGCAGAAACACACTGGCGGGGGGGCAGGAGACCCAGTACTTC.